This record covers a single T cell receptor beta chain. This sample is part of a study of cytomegalovirus exposure and HLA in healthy donors. PCR involved 60 Vbeta and 13 Jbeta primers. Clones were sequenced by immunoSEQ multiplex PCR, and TCRdb holds only the in-frame ones, with some missing. The sample carries about 200,000 clones, 85% recorded once. This CDR3 spans 15 amino acids. V lost 2 bases, J lost 3 bases, and 11 bases lay in between. Germline-derived CDR1 and CDR2 are SEHNR and FQNEAQ (reference sequence). The chain has TRBV7-9 and TRBJ2-4; tentative D call: TRBD2 (6 bases). The sequence derives from a woman between 45 and 60 years old in good health and CMV-seronegative. Sequenced sample: PBMCs. The CDR3 sequence: CASSLFGEVKNIQYF. As DNA, the CDR3 is TGTGCCAGCAGCTTATTTGGGGAGGTCAAAAACATTCAGTACTTC.